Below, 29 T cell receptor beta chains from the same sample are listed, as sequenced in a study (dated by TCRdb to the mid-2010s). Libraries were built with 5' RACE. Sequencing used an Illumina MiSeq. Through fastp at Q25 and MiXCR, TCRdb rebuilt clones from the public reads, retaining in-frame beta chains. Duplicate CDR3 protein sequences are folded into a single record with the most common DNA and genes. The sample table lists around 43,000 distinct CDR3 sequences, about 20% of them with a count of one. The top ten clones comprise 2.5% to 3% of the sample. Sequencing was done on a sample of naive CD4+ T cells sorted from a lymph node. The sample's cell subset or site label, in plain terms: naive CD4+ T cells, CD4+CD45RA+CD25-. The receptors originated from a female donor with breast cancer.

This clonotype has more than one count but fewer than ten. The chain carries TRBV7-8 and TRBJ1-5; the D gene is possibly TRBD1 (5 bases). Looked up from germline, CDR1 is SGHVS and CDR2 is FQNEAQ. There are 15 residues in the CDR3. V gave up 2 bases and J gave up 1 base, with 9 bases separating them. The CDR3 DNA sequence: TGTGCCAGCAGCTTAAGTTCAGGGAGCAATCAGCCCCAGCATTTT. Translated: CASSLSSGSNQPQHF.

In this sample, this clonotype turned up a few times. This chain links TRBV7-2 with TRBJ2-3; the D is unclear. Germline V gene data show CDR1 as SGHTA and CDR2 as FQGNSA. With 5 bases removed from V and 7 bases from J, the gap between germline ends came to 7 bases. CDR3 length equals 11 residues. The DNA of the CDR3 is TGTGCCAGCAGCGGGCGGAATACGCAGTATTTT. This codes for CASSGRNTQYF.

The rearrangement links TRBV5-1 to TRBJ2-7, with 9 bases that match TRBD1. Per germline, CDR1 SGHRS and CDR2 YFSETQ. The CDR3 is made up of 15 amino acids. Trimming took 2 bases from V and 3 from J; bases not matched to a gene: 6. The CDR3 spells CASSLYRTGDYEQYF. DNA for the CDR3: TGCGCCAGCAGCTTATATAGGACAGGGGACTACGAGCAGTACTTC.

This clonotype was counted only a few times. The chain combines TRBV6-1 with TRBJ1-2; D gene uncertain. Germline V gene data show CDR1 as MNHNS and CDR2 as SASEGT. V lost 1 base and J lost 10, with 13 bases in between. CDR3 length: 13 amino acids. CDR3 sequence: CASSEEGKPPYTF. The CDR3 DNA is TGTGCCAGCAGTGAAGAGGGCAAACCCCCCTACACCTTC.

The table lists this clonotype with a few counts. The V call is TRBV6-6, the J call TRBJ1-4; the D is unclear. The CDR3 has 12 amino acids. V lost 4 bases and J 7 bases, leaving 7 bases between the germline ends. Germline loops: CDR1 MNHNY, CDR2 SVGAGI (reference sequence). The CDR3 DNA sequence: TGTGCCAGCAGTTGGGGAGGTGAAAAACTGTTTTTT. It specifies CASSWGGEKLFF.

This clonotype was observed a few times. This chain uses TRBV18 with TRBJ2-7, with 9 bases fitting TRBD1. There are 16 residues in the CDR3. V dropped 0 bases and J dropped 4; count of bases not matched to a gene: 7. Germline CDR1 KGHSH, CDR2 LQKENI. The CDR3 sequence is CASSPPGTGQNYEQYF. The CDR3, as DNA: TGTGCCAGCTCACCACCTGGGACAGGGCAGAATTACGAGCAGTACTTC. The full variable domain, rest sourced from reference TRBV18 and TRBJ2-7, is NAGVMQNPRHLVRRRGQEARLRCSPMKGHSHVYWYRQLPEEGLKFMVYLQKENIIDESGMPKERFSAEFPKEGPSILRIQQVVRGDSAAYFCASSPPGTGQNYEQYFGPGTRLTVT.

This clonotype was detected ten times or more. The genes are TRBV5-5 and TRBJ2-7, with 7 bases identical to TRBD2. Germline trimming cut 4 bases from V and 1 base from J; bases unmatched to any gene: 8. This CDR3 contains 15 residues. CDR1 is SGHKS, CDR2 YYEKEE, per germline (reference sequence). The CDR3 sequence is CASSPAGERSYEQYF. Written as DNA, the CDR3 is TGTGCCAGCAGCCCTGCGGGAGAAAGGTCCTACGAGCAGTACTTC.

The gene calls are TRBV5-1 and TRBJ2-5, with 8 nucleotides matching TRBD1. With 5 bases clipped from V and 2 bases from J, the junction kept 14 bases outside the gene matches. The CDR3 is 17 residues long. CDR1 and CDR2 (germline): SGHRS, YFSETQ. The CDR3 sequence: CASSSNHGQGAQETQYF. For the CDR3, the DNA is TGCGCCAGCAGTTCCAACCACGGACAGGGAGCTCAAGAGACCCAGTACTTC.

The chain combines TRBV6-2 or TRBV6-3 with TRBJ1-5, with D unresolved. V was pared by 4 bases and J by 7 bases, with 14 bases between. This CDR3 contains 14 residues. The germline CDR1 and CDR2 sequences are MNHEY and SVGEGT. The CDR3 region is CASSSGNSGQPQHF. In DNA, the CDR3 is TGTGCCAGCAGTTCCGGGAATTCAGGCCAGCCCCAGCATTTT.

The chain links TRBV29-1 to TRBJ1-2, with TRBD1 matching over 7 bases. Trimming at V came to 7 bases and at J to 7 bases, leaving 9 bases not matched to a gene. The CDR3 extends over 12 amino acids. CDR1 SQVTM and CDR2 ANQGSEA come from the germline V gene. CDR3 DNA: TGCAGCGCCGAACAGGGGTTTCGTGGCTACACCTTC. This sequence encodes CSAEQGFRGYTF.

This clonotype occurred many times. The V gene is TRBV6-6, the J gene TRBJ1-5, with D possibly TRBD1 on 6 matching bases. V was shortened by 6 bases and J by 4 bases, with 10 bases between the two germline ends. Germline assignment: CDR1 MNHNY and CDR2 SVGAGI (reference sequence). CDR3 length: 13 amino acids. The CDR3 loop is CASRRQENQPQHF. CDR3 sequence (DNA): TGTGCCAGCAGACGACAGGAAAATCAGCCCCAGCATTTT.

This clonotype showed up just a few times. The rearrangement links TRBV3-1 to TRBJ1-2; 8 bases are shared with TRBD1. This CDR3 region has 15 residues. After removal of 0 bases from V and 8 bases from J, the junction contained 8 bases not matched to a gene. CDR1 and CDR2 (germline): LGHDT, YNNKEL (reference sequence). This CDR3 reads CASSQDSRGPGGYTF. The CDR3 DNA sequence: TGTGCCAGCAGCCAAGATAGCAGGGGGCCTGGCGGCTACACCTTC.

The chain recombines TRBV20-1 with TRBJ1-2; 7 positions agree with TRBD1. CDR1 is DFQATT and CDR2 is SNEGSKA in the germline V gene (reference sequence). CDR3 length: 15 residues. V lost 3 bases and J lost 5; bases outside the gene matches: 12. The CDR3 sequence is CSARSRDRNLYGYTF. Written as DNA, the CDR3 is TGCAGTGCTAGGTCTCGGGACAGAAATCTATATGGCTACACCTTC.

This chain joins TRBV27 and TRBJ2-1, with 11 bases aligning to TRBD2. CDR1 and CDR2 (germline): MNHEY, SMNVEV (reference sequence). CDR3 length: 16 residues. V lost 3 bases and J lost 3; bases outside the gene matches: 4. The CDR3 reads CASSLSSGGLYNEQFF. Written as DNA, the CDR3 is TGTGCCAGCAGTTTGTCTAGCGGGGGGCTCTACAATGAGCAGTTCTTC.

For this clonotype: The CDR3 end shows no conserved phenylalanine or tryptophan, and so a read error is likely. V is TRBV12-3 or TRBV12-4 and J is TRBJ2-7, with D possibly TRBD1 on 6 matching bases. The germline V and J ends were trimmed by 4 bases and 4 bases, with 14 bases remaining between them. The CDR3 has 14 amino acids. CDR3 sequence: CASSSMGRGYEQYL. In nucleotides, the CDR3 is TGTGCCAGCAGTTCCATGGGCAGGGGTTACGAGCAGTACCTC.

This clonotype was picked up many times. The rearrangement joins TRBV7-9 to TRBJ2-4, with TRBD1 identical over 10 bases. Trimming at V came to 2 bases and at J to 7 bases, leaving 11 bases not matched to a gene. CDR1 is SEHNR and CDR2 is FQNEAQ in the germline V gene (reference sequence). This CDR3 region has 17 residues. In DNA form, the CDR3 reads TGTGCCAGCAGCTTATCATACGGACAGGGGGTGGGGAACATTCAGTACTTC. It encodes CASSLSYGQGVGNIQYF. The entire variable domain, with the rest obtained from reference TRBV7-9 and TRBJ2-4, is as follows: DTGVSQNPRHKITKRGQNVTFRCDPISEHNRLYWYRQTLGQGPEFLTYFQNEAQLEKSRLLSDRFSAERPKGSFSTLEIQRTEQGDSAMYLCASSLSYGQGVGNIQYFGAGTRLSVL.

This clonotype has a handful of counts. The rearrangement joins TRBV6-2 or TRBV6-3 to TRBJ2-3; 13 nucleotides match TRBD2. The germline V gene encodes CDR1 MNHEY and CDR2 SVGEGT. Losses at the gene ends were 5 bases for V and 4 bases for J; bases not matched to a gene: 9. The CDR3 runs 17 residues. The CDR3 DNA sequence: TGTGCCAGCAGTGATATAAGGACTAGCGGGAGCGCAGATACGCAGTATTTT. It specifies CASSDIRTSGSADTQYF.

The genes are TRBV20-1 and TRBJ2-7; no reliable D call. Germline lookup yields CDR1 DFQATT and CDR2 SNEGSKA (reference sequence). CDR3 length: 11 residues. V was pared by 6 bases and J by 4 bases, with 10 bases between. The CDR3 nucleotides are TGCAGTGCCTTAGGCCCTTACGAGCAGTACTTC. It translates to CSALGPYEQYF.

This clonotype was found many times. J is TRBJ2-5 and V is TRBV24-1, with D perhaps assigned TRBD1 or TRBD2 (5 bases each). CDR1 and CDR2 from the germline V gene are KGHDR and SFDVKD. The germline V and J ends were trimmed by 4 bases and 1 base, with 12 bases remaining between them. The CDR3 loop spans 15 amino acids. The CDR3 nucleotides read TGTGCCACCAGTGACCCCGGGGCAGTCCAAGAGACCCAGTACTTC. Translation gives CATSDPGAVQETQYF.

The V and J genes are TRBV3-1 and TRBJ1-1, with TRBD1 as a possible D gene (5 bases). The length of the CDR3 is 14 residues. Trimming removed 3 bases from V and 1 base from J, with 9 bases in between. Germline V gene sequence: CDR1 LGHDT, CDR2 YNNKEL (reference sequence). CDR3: CASSHRERNTEAFF. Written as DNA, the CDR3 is TGTGCCAGCAGCCACAGGGAGAGGAACACTGAAGCTTTCTTT.

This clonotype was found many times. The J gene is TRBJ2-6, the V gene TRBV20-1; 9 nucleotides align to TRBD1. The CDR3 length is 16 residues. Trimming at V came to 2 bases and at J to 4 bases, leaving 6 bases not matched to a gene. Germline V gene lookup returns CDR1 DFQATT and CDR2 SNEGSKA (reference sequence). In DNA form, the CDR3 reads TGCAGTGCTAGACCCCGGACAGGGGAAGGGGCCAACGTCCTGACTTTC. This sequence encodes CSARPRTGEGANVLTF.

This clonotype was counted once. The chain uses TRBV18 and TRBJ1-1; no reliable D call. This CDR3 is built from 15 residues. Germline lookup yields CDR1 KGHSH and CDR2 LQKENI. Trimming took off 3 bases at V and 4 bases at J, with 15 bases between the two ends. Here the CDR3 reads CASSPVGESVTEAFF. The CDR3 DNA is TGTGCCAGCTCACCCGTCGGGGAGTCGGTCACTGAAGCTTTCTTT.

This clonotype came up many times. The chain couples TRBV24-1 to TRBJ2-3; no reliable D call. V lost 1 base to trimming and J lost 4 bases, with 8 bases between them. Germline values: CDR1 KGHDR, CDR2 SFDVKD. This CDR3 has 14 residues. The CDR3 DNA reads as TGTGCCACCAGTGATTTCTTCCAGTCAGATACGCAGTATTTT. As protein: CATSDFFQSDTQYF.

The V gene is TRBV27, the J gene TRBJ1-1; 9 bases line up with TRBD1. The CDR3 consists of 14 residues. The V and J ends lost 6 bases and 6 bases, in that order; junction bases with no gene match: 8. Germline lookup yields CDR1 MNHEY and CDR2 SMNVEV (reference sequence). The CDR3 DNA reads TGTGCCAGCAGACCAATACAGGGGGCGTCTGAAGCTTTCTTT. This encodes CASRPIQGASEAFF.

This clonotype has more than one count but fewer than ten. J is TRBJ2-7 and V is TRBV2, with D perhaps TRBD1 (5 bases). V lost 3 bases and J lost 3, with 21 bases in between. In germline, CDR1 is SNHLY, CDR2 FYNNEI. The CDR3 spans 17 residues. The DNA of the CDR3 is TGTGCCAGCAGTGATTTCGCAGAGATTAAAGGGGACTACGAGCAGTACTTC. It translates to CASSDFAEIKGDYEQYF.

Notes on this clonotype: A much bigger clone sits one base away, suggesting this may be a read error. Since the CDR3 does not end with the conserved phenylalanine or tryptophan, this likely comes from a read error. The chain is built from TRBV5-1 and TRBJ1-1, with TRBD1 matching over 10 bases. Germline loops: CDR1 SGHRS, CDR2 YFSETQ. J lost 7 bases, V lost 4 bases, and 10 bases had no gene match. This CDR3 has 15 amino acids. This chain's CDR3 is CASSAGTGELGEAFL. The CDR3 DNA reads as TGCGCCAGCAGCGCCGGGACAGGGGAGTTGGGTGAAGCTTTCTTA.

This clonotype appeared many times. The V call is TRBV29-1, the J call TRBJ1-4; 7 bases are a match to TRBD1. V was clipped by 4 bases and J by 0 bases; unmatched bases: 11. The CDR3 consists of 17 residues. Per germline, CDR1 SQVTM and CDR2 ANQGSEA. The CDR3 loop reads CSVAGDSQFPTNEKLFF. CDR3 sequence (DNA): TGCAGCGTTGCAGGGGACAGCCAGTTCCCAACTAATGAAAAACTGTTTTTT.

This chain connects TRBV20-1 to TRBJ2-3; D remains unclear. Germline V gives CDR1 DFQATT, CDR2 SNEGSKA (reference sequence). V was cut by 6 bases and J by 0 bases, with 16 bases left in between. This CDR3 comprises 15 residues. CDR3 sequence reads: CSAPPRDGSTDTQYF. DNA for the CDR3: TGCAGTGCCCCCCCCCGTGACGGTAGCACAGATACGCAGTATTTT.

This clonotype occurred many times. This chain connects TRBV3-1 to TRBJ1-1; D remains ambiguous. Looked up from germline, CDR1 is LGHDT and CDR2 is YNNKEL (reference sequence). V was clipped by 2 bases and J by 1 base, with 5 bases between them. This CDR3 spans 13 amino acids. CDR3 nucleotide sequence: TGTGCCAGCAGCCAACCGCCGAACACTGAAGCTTTCTTT. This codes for CASSQPPNTEAFF.